This is a list of T cell receptor beta chains from one sample in a study of CD8 T cells in Susac syndrome. TCRdb independently ran MiXCR on the immunoSEQ multiplex PCR reads; one entry per CDR3 protein. This sample yields 80,000 to 95,000 distinct CDR3 sequences, of which nearly 95% are seen a single time; under 1% belongs to the top ten. What was sequenced was CD8+ T cells from PBMCs. The source of these receptors is a human donor with Susac syndrome. The CDR3 runs from the conserved cysteine through the conserved F or W. The D gene is left open where the match is weak. Size tells how often a clone was seen (once, few, many) or the class of an expanded clone, and some rows leave it out.

clone_size: NA
d_call: TRBD1
v_call: TRBV19
j_call: TRBJ2-7
cdr3_nt: TGTGCCAGTAGTCCCAGGACAGGGGCTGCCTACGAGCAGTACTTC
cdr3_aa: CASSPRTGAAYEQYF

clone_size: NA
d_call: NA
v_call: TRBV13
j_call: TRBJ1-3
cdr3_nt: TGTGCCAGCAGCGAGACAGGTTCTGGAAACACCATATATTTT
cdr3_aa: CASSETGSGNTIYF

clone_size: NA
d_call: NA
v_call: TRBV18
j_call: TRBJ2-5
cdr3_nt: TGTGCCAGCTCATCGGAGGCCCAGGGCGAGACCCAGTACTTC
cdr3_aa: CASSSEAQGETQYF

clone_size: NA
d_call: TRBD2
v_call: TRBV27
j_call: TRBJ2-1
cdr3_nt: TGTGCCAGCAGTTTGAGGACTAGTCCTGGTGAGCAGTTCTTC
cdr3_aa: CASSLRTSPGEQFF

clone_size: NA
d_call: NA
v_call: TRBV7-9
j_call: TRBJ1-2
cdr3_nt: TGTGCCAGCAGCTTACAAGGGGTAACGATCTATGGCTACACCTTC
cdr3_aa: CASSLQGVTIYGYTF

clone_size: NA
d_call: NA
v_call: TRBV6-6
j_call: TRBJ2-1
cdr3_nt: TGTGCCAGCAGTTACTTGGGGGACCCTATGTACAATGAGCAGTTCTTC
cdr3_aa: CASSYLGDPMYNEQFF

clone_size: NA
d_call: TRBD1
v_call: TRBV4-2
j_call: TRBJ2-1
cdr3_nt: TGTGCCAGCAGCCAAATCGCAGGGACAGGGTACAATGAGCAGTTCTTC
cdr3_aa: CASSQIAGTGYNEQFF

clone_size: NA
d_call: TRBD1
v_call: TRBV29-1
j_call: TRBJ2-3
cdr3_nt: TGCAGCGTTGAAGACCCCGACAGGGCCACAGATACGCAGTATTTT
cdr3_aa: CSVEDPDRATDTQYF

clone_size: NA
d_call: NA
v_call: TRBV23-1
j_call: TRBJ2-1
cdr3_nt: TGCGCCAGCACAGGTGAGCAGTTCTTC
cdr3_aa: CASTGEQFF

clone_size: NA
d_call: TRBD2
v_call: TRBV6-4
j_call: TRBJ2-7
cdr3_nt: TGTGCCAGCAGTGACTCGAGTGCTTGCGGGGGTAACGAGCAGTACTTC
cdr3_aa: CASSDSSACGGNEQYF

clone_size: NA
d_call: TRBD1
v_call: TRBV24-1
j_call: TRBJ2-3
cdr3_nt: TGTGCCACCAGTGATTTGGGACCGACAGGGGATCCTGCAGATACGCAGTATTTT
cdr3_aa: CATSDLGPTGDPADTQYF

clone_size: NA
d_call: TRBD2
v_call: TRBV19
j_call: TRBJ2-2
cdr3_nt: TGTGCCAGTAGTACGGGGAGGGCCGGGGAGCTGTTTTTT
cdr3_aa: CASSTGRAGELFF

clone_size: NA
d_call: NA
v_call: TRBV7-6
j_call: TRBJ2-5
cdr3_nt: TGTGCCAGCAGCAGGACAAACCAAGAGACCCAGTACTTC
cdr3_aa: CASSRTNQETQYF

clone_size: NA
d_call: NA
v_call: TRBV3-1
j_call: TRBJ2-7
cdr3_nt: TGTGCCAGCAGCCATCCGGCGTACTCCTACGAGCAGTACTTC
cdr3_aa: CASSHPAYSYEQYF

clone_size: NA
d_call: NA
v_call: TRBV28
j_call: TRBJ2-7
cdr3_nt: TGTGCCAGCAGCAAACCCGGGACTTCTTCCTACGAGCAGTACTTC
cdr3_aa: CASSKPGTSSYEQYF

clone_size: NA
d_call: NA
v_call: TRBV30
j_call: TRBJ2-7
cdr3_nt: TGTGCCTCCTCTCCGGGGACATCGTCCTACGAGCAGTACTTC
cdr3_aa: CASSPGTSSYEQYF

clone_size: NA
d_call: NA
v_call: TRBV29-1
j_call: TRBJ1-6
cdr3_nt: TGCAGCCCTACTAGGGGGGAAAGTTATTCACCCCTCCACTTT
cdr3_aa: CSPTRGESYSPLHF

clone_size: NA
d_call: TRBD2
v_call: TRBV28
j_call: TRBJ2-5
cdr3_nt: TGTGCCAGCAGTTTACCTAGCGGGAGGGAGAGGGAGACCCAGTACTTC
cdr3_aa: CASSLPSGRERETQYF

clone_size: once
d_call: NA
v_call: TRBV5-1
j_call: TRBJ2-1
cdr3_nt: TGCGCCAGCAGCTTGGGGGTGCAGGGGTACTACAATGAGCAGTTCTTC
cdr3_aa: CASSLGVQGYYNEQFF

clone_size: NA
d_call: NA
v_call: TRBV9
j_call: TRBJ1-2
cdr3_nt: TGTGCCAGCAGCGTCAGACAGGACCCCAGTGTAGGCTACACCTTC
cdr3_aa: CASSVRQDPSVGYTF

clone_size: NA
d_call: NA
v_call: TRBV27
j_call: TRBJ1-1
cdr3_nt: TGTGCCAGCAGTTTAGGGCAGGCCACTGAAGCTTTCTTT
cdr3_aa: CASSLGQATEAFF

clone_size: NA
d_call: TRBD1
v_call: TRBV19
j_call: TRBJ1-5
cdr3_nt: TGTGCCAGTAGTTCACAGGGGGCAGACAATCAGCCCCAGCATTTT
cdr3_aa: CASSSQGADNQPQHF

clone_size: NA
d_call: NA
v_call: TRBV4-3
j_call: TRBJ1-3
cdr3_nt: TGCGCCAGCAGCCAAGAGACAGGTCCTGGAAACACCATATATTTT
cdr3_aa: CASSQETGPGNTIYF

clone_size: NA
d_call: TRBD2
v_call: TRBV20-1
j_call: TRBJ2-7
cdr3_nt: TGCAGTGCTAGAGATAGCGGGGACGAGCAGTACTTC
cdr3_aa: CSARDSGDEQYF

clone_size: NA
d_call: TRBD2
v_call: TRBV19
j_call: TRBJ2-2
cdr3_nt: TGTGCCAGTAGTCCGGGAGGGGACGGGGAGCTGTTTTTT
cdr3_aa: CASSPGGDGELFF

clone_size: NA
d_call: NA
v_call: TRBV6-5
j_call: TRBJ1-2
cdr3_nt: TGTGCCAGCAGTTACTTGGAGGGACTGAAGGGAGGCTACACCTTC
cdr3_aa: CASSYLEGLKGGYTF